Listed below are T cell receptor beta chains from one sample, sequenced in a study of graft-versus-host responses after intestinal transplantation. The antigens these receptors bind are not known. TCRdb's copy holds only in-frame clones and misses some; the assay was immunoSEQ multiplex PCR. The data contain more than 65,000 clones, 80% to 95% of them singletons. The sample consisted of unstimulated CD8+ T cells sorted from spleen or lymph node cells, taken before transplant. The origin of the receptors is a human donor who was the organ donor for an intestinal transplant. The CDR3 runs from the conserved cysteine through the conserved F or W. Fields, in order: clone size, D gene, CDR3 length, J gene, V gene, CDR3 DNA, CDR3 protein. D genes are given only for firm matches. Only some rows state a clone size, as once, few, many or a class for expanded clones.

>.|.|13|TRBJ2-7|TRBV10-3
TGTGCCATCAGTGAAAACTACTCCTACGAGCAGTACTTC
CAISENYSYEQYF
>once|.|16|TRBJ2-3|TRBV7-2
TGTGCCAGCAGCCCATCAGCGGCTTCTAGCACAGATACGCAGTATTTT
CASSPSAASSTDTQYF
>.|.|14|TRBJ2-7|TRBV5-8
TGTGCCAGCAGCTTGGGGTCAGGGTTCTACGAGCAGTACTTC
CASSLGSGFYEQYF
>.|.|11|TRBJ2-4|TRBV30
TGTGCCTGTTGGGGGGGCCGGGGGCAGTACTTC
CACWGGRGQYF
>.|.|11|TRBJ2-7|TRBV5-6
TGTGCCAGCAGCTTCTCCTACGAGCAGTACTTC
CASSFSYEQYF
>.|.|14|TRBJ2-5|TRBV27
TGTGCCAGCAGGCGACTAGGGTTTCGGGAGACCCAGTACTTC
CASRRLGFRETQYF
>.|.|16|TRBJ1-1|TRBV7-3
TGTGCCAGCAGCTTAGGGGAGGGCAGAATAAACACTGAAGCTTTCTTT
CASSLGEGRINTEAFF
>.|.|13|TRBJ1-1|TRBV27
TGTGCCAGCAGAACCCAGGGGCTGGCTGAAGCTTTCTTT
CASRTQGLAEAFF
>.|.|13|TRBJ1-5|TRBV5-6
TGTGCCAGCAGCTCGAACAGGGTTCAGCCCCAGCATTTT
CASSSNRVQPQHF
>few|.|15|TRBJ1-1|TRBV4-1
TGCGCCAGCAGCCAAAGCGATAGGCTGAACACTGAAGCTTTCTTT
CASSQSDRLNTEAFF
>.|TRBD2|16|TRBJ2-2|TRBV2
TGTGCCAGCAGTGGACTAGCGGGAGTTATCACCGGGGAGCTGTTTTTT
CASSGLAGVITGELFF
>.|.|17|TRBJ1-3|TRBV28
TGTGCCAGTAGATCCCGGGCGGGGCCAGGTCGGGGAAACACCATATATTTT
CASRSRAGPGRGNTIYF
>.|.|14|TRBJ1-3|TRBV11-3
TGTGCCAGCAGCTTAGAGGGCTCTGGAAACACCATATATTTT
CASSLEGSGNTIYF
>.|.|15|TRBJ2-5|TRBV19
TGTGCCAGTAGGCACCTAGGACAGAGTATCGAGACCCAGTACTTC
CASRHLGQSIETQYF
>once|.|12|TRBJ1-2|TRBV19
TGTGCCAGTAGGGTAGAGCACTATGGCTACACCTTC
CASRVEHYGYTF
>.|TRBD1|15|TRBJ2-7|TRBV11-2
TGTGCCAGCAGCCATCCCTGGACAGGGATCTACGAGCAGTACTTC
CASSHPWTGIYEQYF
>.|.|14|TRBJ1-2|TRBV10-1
TGCGCCAGCGGGAGACTGGGAGCTAACTATGGCTACACCTTC
CASGRLGANYGYTF
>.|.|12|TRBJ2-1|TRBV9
TGTGCCAGCAGCACCCAGAACCATGAGCAGTTCTTC
CASSTQNHEQFF
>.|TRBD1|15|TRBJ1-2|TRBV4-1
TGCGCCAGCAGCCAACCGGACAGGGGGCAGGATGGCTACACCTTC
CASSQPDRGQDGYTF
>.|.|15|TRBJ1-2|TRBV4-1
TGCGCCAGCAGCCAAGACGGGGCAGAGGACTATGGCTACACCTTC
CASSQDGAEDYGYTF
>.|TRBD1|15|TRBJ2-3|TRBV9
TGTGCTAGCAGCGTAGCGACAGGGATGACAGATACGCAGTATTTT
CASSVATGMTDTQYF
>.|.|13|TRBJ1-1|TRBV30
TGTGCCTGGGCCGGGACGGAGTACACTGAAGCTTTCTTT
CAWAGTEYTEAFF
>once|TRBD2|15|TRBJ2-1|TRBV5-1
TGCGCCAGCAGCGCCGGACTAGCGGGGATGAATGAGCAGTTCTTC
CASSAGLAGMNEQFF
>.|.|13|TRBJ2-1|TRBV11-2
TGTGCCAGCAGCCTGATAATTAGCGGTGAGCAGTTCTTC
CASSLIISGEQFF
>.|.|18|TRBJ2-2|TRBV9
TGTGCCAGCAGCGTACCCCTCCTTAGCGGAGAGAGGACCGGGGAGCTGTTTTTT
CASSVPLLSGERTGELFF
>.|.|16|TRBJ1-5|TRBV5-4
TGTGCCAGCAGCCCCTCCGCTTGGTCCCTCAATCAGCCCCAGCATTTT
CASSPSAWSLNQPQHF
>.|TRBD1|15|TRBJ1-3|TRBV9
TGTGCCAGCACCAAGGACAGGGAAACGACGGACACCATATATTTT
CASTKDRETTDTIYF
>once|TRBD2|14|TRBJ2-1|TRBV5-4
TGTGCCAGCAGAGAGGGGACTAGCGTTGAAGACGAGTTCTTC
CASREGTSVEDEFF
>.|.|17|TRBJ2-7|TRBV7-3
TGTGCCAGCAGCTTAATTACCCGCAGGGGAGGCTCCTACGAGCAGTACTTC
CASSLITRRGGSYEQYF
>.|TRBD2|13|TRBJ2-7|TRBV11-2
TGTGCCAGCAGCTACGGACTAGCCTACGAGCAGTACTTC
CASSYGLAYEQYF
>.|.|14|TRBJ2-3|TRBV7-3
TGTGCCAGCAGCTTAAAAGGCCTGACAGATACGCAGTATTTT
CASSLKGLTDTQYF
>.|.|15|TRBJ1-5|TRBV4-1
TGCGCCAGCAGCCAAGTGACGACGGGTTGGAGGCCCCAGCATTTT
CASSQVTTGWRPQHF
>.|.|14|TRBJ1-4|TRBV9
TGTGCCAGCAGCCCCCGACTCTTTAATGAAAAACTGTTTTTT
CASSPRLFNEKLFF
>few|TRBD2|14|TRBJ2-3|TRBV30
TGTGCCTGGCAGCTAGCGGGAGTGGCAGATACGCAGTATTTT
CAWQLAGVADTQYF
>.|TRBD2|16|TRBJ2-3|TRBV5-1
TGCGCCAGCAGCTCGACTAGCGGAGCGAGCACAGATACGCAGTATTTT
CASSSTSGASTDTQYF
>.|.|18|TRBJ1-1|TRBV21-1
TGTGCCAGCAGCAAAAGAGGTGGACAGGTAGGGAGGGACACTGAAGCTTTCTTT
CASSKRGGQVGRDTEAFF
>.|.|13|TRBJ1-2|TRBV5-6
TGTGCCAGCAGCTTGTTGGTGCCCCCTGGCTACACCTTC
CASSLLVPPGYTF
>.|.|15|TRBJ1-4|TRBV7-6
TGTGCCAGCAGCTTGTCGGGCAGGGGAGGTGAAAAACTGTTTTTT
CASSLSGRGGEKLFF
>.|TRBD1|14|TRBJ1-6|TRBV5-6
TGTGCCAGCAGCGTGGGACAGGGGAATTCACCCCTCCACTTT
CASSVGQGNSPLHF
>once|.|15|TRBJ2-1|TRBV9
TGTGCCAGCAGCGTGGGCCGTTTGGGCTACAATGAGCAGTTCTTC
CASSVGRLGYNEQFF
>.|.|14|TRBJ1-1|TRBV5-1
TGCGCCAGCAGCTTGGCCGGGGGCGAGACTGAAGCTTTCTTT
CASSLAGGETEAFF
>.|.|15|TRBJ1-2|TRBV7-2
TGTGCCAGCAGCTCGGGGTGGAGGACTAACTATGGCTACACCTTC
CASSSGWRTNYGYTF
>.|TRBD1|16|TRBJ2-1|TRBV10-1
TGCGCCACTTCTGGACAGGGGTGGCCGACGGGAGAGCAGCAGTTCTTC
CATSGQGWPTGEQQFF
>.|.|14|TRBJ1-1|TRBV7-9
TGTGCCAGCAGCTCTGGGTTCGACAGTACTGAAGCTTTCTTT
CASSSGFDSTEAFF